These T cell receptor beta chains were read from a single sample in a study of siplizumab effects on memory and regulatory T cells. TCRdb's copy holds only in-frame clones and misses some; the assay was immunoSEQ multiplex PCR. The sample lists some 96,000 clones, approximately 94% occurring once. Sequencing was performed on non-Treg CD4+ T cells sorted from blood. The source of these receptors is a human donor in good health. The CDR3 runs from the conserved cysteine through the conserved F or W. A D gene is named only where the DNA matches it firmly. Clone sizes are given selectively: once, few, many, or a class where the clone is expanded.

V: TRBV29-1
size: once
length: 14
J: TRBJ2-1
D: NA
CDR3: CSVGVVTGNNEQFF
DNA: TGCAGCGTTGGTGTTGTGACAGGCAACAATGAGCAGTTCTTC

V: TRBV29-1
size: NA
length: 13
J: TRBJ1-2
D: TRBD1
CDR3: CSVAEGANYGYTF
DNA: TGCAGCGTTGCTGAGGGGGCCAACTATGGCTACACCTTC

V: TRBV27
size: NA
length: 13
J: TRBJ1-5
D: NA
CDR3: CASSSRRNQPQHF
DNA: TGTGCCAGCAGTTCCCGACGCAATCAGCCCCAGCATTTT

V: TRBV19
size: once
length: 16
J: TRBJ2-1
D: NA
CDR3: CASSIFSGGISNEQFF
DNA: TGTGCCAGTAGTATTTTCTCAGGGGGGATTTCCAATGAGCAGTTCTTC

V: TRBV7-9
size: NA
length: 14
J: TRBJ2-6
D: NA
CDR3: CASSTARGANVLTF
DNA: TGTGCCAGCAGCACTGCGAGGGGGGCCAACGTCCTGACTTTC

V: TRBV2
size: NA
length: 16
J: TRBJ2-1
D: TRBD2
CDR3: CASSVNSGSSNNEQFF
DNA: TGTGCCAGCAGTGTTAATAGCGGGAGTTCTAACAATGAGCAGTTCTTC

V: TRBV7-3
size: NA
length: 12
J: TRBJ2-1
D: NA
CDR3: CASSLNGNEQFF
DNA: TGTGCCAGCAGCTTGAACGGCAATGAGCAGTTCTTC

V: TRBV5-1
size: NA
length: 15
J: TRBJ2-5
D: NA
CDR3: CASRRTTEPQETQYF
DNA: TGCGCCAGCAGGCGGACAACGGAACCTCAAGAGACCCAGTACTTC

V: TRBV6-6
size: NA
length: 14
J: TRBJ2-5
D: NA
CDR3: CASSYRLGGETQYF
DNA: TGTGCCAGCAGTTACCGATTGGGGGGAGAGACCCAGTACTTC

V: TRBV11-3
size: NA
length: 13
J: TRBJ2-7
D: NA
CDR3: CASSLTVVGEQYF
DNA: TGTGCCAGCAGCTTGACGGTGGTTGGGGAGCAGTACTTC

V: TRBV6-5
size: NA
length: 16
J: TRBJ2-1
D: NA
CDR3: CASSYSMASSNNEQFF
DNA: TGTGCCAGCAGTTACTCGATGGCTAGTAGTAACAATGAGCAGTTCTTC

V: TRBV5-1
size: NA
length: 14
J: TRBJ1-2
D: NA
CDR3: CASSWNPDLYGYTF
DNA: TGCGCCAGCAGCTGGAACCCCGATCTATATGGCTACACCTTC

V: TRBV4-1
size: NA
length: 15
J: TRBJ2-7
D: NA
CDR3: CASSRDRLDSYEQYF
DNA: TGCGCCAGCAGCCGAGACAGGTTGGACTCCTACGAGCAGTACTTC

V: TRBV6-1
size: NA
length: 13
J: TRBJ1-5
D: NA
CDR3: CASNHDSNQPQHF
DNA: TGTGCCAGCAACCACGATAGCAATCAGCCCCAGCATTTT

V: TRBV28
size: NA
length: 18
J: TRBJ1-5
D: TRBD1
CDR3: CASSGPFVTGGSNQPQHF
DNA: TGTGCCAGCAGCGGACCGTTTGTGACAGGGGGTAGCAATCAGCCCCAGCATTTT

V: TRBV18
size: NA
length: 14
J: TRBJ1-5
D: NA
CDR3: CASSITGNNQPQHF
DNA: TGTGCCAGCTCTATCACAGGTAATAATCAGCCCCAGCATTTT

V: TRBV9
size: NA
length: 18
J: TRBJ1-5
D: NA
CDR3: CASSKRQVAAWSGQPQHF
DNA: TGTGCCAGCAGCAAAAGACAGGTAGCTGCATGGTCTGGTCAGCCCCAGCATTTT

V: TRBV9
size: NA
length: 14
J: TRBJ2-7
D: NA
CDR3: CASSVGASAYEQYF
DNA: TGTGCCAGCAGCGTAGGGGCCTCCGCCTACGAGCAGTACTTC

V: TRBV6-1
size: NA
length: 18
J: TRBJ2-3
D: TRBD2
CDR3: CASSGRAPGLAGGDTQYF
DNA: TGTGCCAGCAGTGGGAGGGCCCCGGGACTAGCGGGAGGGGATACGCAGTATTTT

V: TRBV11-2
size: NA
length: 15
J: TRBJ2-3
D: TRBD2
CDR3: CASSLISREADTQYF
DNA: TGTGCCAGCAGCTTAATCTCTCGGGAGGCAGATACGCAGTATTTT

V: TRBV5-1
size: NA
length: 14
J: TRBJ1-1
D: NA
CDR3: CASSLRQANTEAFF
DNA: TGCGCCAGCAGCTTAAGACAGGCGAACACTGAAGCTTTCTTT

V: TRBV6-5
size: NA
length: 11
J: TRBJ2-7
D: NA
CDR3: CASSDFNEQYF
DNA: TGTGCCAGCAGTGATTTCAACGAGCAGTACTTC

V: TRBV5-1
size: NA
length: 16
J: TRBJ1-3
D: NA
CDR3: CASSPHKDNSGNTIYF
DNA: TGCGCCAGCAGCCCGCATAAAGACAACTCTGGAAACACCATATATTTT

V: TRBV6-1
size: NA
length: 13
J: TRBJ1-6
D: NA
CDR3: CATGETNNSPLHF
DNA: TGTGCCACAGGGGAAACCAATAATTCACCCCTCCACTTT

V: TRBV5-4
size: NA
length: 17
J: TRBJ2-7
D: NA
CDR3: CASSLVSGGRASFEQYF
DNA: TGTGCCAGCAGCTTGGTATCCGGGGGGCGAGCCTCTTTCGAGCAGTACTTC

V: TRBV19
size: NA
length: 14
J: TRBJ1-1
D: NA
CDR3: CASSPRGRGTEAFF
DNA: TGTGCCAGTAGTCCCAGGGGACGGGGAACTGAAGCTTTCTTT

V: TRBV5-1
size: NA
length: 16
J: TRBJ1-3
D: NA
CDR3: CASSPRAQSSGNTIYF
DNA: TGCGCCAGCAGCCCCAGGGCCCAAAGCTCTGGAAACACCATATATTTT

V: TRBV27
size: once
length: 15
J: TRBJ2-1
D: TRBD2
CDR3: CASSLSTSGYNEQFF
DNA: TGTGCCAGCAGTTTATCTACTAGCGGCTACAATGAGCAGTTCTTC

V: TRBV18
size: NA
length: 14
J: TRBJ2-2
D: NA
CDR3: CASSKTTSTGELFF
DNA: TGTGCCAGCTCAAAAACTACTAGCACCGGGGAGCTGTTTTTT

V: TRBV7-9
size: NA
length: 14
J: TRBJ1-2
D: TRBD1
CDR3: CASSLAGGHYGYTF
DNA: TGTGCCAGCAGCTTAGCAGGGGGCCACTATGGCTACACCTTC

V: TRBV5-5
size: NA
length: 19
J: TRBJ2-2
D: NA
CDR3: CASSLGWAPGLLNTGELFF
DNA: TGTGCCAGCAGCTTGGGTTGGGCCCCGGGACTGTTAAACACCGGGGAGCTGTTTTTT

V: TRBV19
size: NA
length: 14
J: TRBJ2-2
D: NA
CDR3: CASSQTVNTGELFF
DNA: TGTGCCAGTAGCCAGACAGTAAACACCGGGGAGCTGTTTTTT

V: TRBV19
size: NA
length: 16
J: TRBJ2-7
D: TRBD2
CDR3: CASSQRAGGPSYEQYF
DNA: TGTGCCAGTAGTCAACGCGCGGGGGGCCCCTCCTACGAGCAGTACTTC

V: TRBV7-2
size: few
length: 15
J: TRBJ1-2
D: TRBD1
CDR3: CASSLAGQGNYGYTF
DNA: TGTGCCAGCAGCTTAGCCGGACAGGGAAACTATGGCTACACCTTC

V: TRBV30
size: NA
length: 12
J: TRBJ2-3
D: NA
CDR3: CAWRPVRDTQYF
DNA: TGTGCCTGGAGACCCGTCCGGGATACGCAGTATTTT

V: TRBV7-9
size: NA
length: 15
J: TRBJ2-1
D: TRBD1
CDR3: CASSEGQGFYNEQFF
DNA: TGTGCCAGCAGCGAGGGACAGGGCTTTTACAATGAGCAGTTCTTC

V: TRBV1
size: NA
length: 11
J: TRBJ2-1
D: NA
CDR3: CTHREDNEQFF
DNA: TGCACCCACCGAGAGGACAATGAGCAGTTCTTC

V: TRBV7-8
size: NA
length: 16
J: TRBJ1-3
D: NA
CDR3: CASSFRDRSSGNTIYF
DNA: TGTGCCAGCAGCTTCCGGGACCGCAGCTCTGGAAACACCATATATTTT

V: TRBV7-6
size: once
length: 15
J: TRBJ2-2
D: NA
CDR3: CASSTRAGNTGELFF
DNA: TGTGCCAGCAGCACCAGAGCCGGGAACACCGGGGAGCTGTTTTTT

V: TRBV7-2
size: NA
length: 14
J: TRBJ1-2
D: TRBD1
CDR3: CASSAGTGEVGYTF
DNA: TGTGCCAGCAGCGCCGGGACAGGGGAAGTGGGCTACACCTTC

V: TRBV28
size: NA
length: 14
J: TRBJ1-5
D: NA
CDR3: CASSLSMGGQPQHF
DNA: TGTGCCAGCAGTTTGTCTATGGGCGGTCAGCCCCAGCATTTT

V: TRBV6-1
size: NA
length: 15
J: TRBJ2-1
D: TRBD1
CDR3: CASSDGTGGRNEQFF
DNA: TGTGCCAGCAGTGACGGGACAGGGGGGCGCAATGAGCAGTTCTTC

V: TRBV27
size: NA
length: 15
J: TRBJ1-1
D: TRBD1
CDR3: CASSRDRLMNTEAFF
DNA: TGTGCCAGCAGCCGGGACAGGCTCATGAACACTGAAGCTTTCTTT

V: TRBV12-2
size: NA
length: 18
J: TRBJ2-6
D: NA
CDR3: CASRHHPGTHSGANVLTF
DNA: TGTGCAAGTCGCCACCACCCCGGGACACACTCTGGGGCCAACGTCCTGACTTTC

V: TRBV6-1
size: NA
length: 15
J: TRBJ2-3
D: TRBD2
CDR3: CASMVTSGRGDTQYF
DNA: TGTGCCAGCATGGTGACTAGCGGGAGGGGAGATACGCAGTATTTT